This TCR beta chain emerged from a study of cytotoxic CD8 clonotypes in ibrutinib-treated CLL. At the level of the study: IGHV unmutated 17 to 18; relapsed/refractory 11 to 12; treatment-naive more than 14. Response specimens were obtained following a median treatment duration of around 12 months, with a range of 6 to 36.

By share, this clone counts as medium-sized. Its antigen is still unknown. Frozen PBMC stocks contributed around 2 micrograms of genomic DNA to the TCR beta libraries. General observations from the study: In comparison with age-matched healthy donors, baseline clonality was higher and tracked circulating CD8+ T-cell counts.

TCRdb keeps only in-frame clones here, not all; method: immunoSEQ multiplex PCR. Counted here are around 150,000 clones, roughly 88% occurring once; the ten biggest clones make up approximately 2.9%. The sequence was obtained from a human donor with chronic lymphocytic leukemia. Sequences were derived from PBMCs, sampled at disease progression, from a patient treated with ibrutinib.

CDR3 sequence: CASSGGYEQYF. As DNA, the CDR3 is TGTGCCAGCAGCGGGGGATACGAGCAGTACTTC. This chain uses TRBV27 with TRBJ2-7; tentatively, D is TRBD2 (6 bases). The ends were cut back, 6 bases at V and 4 bases at J, with 7 bases in the middle. The CDR3 runs to 11 residues. Germline-derived CDR1 and CDR2 are MNHEY and SMNVEV (reference sequence).